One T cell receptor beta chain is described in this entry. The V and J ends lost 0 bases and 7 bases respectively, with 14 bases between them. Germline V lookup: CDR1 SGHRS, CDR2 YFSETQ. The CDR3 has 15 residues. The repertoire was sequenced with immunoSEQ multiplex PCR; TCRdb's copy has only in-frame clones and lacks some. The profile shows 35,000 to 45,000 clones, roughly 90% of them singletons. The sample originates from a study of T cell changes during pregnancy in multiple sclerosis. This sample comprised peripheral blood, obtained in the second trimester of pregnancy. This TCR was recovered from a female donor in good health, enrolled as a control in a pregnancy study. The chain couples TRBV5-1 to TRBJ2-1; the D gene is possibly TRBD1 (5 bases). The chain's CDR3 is CASSLAGFEVNEQFF. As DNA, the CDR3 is TGCGCCAGCAGCTTGGCAGGGTTTGAAGTTAATGAGCAGTTCTTC.